The present T cell receptor (beta chain) was sequenced within a study of molecular identifiers for immune sequencing clone quantification. A word on this clonotype: Without the conserved terminal phenylalanine or tryptophan, this CDR3 likely stems from a read error.

Naive CD8 T cells were picked out by sorting for CD8+CD4-CCR7+CD45RA+. The use of previously described methods and listed TCR primers produced the bulk TCR libraries. MiXCR, run by TCRdb on the PCR reads, gives a single entry per CDR3 protein. This sample has approximately 90,000 distinct CDR3 sequences, with 24% found just once. CDR3 length: 14 amino acids. V dropped 4 bases and J dropped 1 base, with 9 bases sitting between them. CDR1 is MNHEY and CDR2 is SMNVEV in the germline V gene (reference sequence). Sample: naive CD8+ T cells from blood, with Jurkat cell RNA spiked in. Subset: FACS-sorted CD8+CD4-CCR7+CD45RA+ naive T cells. This sequence joins TRBV27 and TRBJ2-3; D uncertain. The TCR was taken from a human donor in good health. Some libraries in this study had Jurkat cell RNA spiked in. This chain's CDR3 is CASSSALRTDTQYS. The CDR3 DNA follows: TGTGCCAGCAGTTCAGCATTACGCACAGATACGCAGTATTCT.